The 31 T cell receptor beta chains given below trace back to one sample, sequenced in a study of blood T cell repertoires in COVID-19. Produced via immunoSEQ multiplex PCR; TCRdb's table is partial and in-frame only. The table lists approximately 350,000 clones, about 87% of them singletons. Sequenced sample: peripheral blood. These receptors were taken from a woman between 50 and 59 years old with COVID-19, enrolled during active disease.

V gene TRBV3-1 (or the pseudogene TRBV3-2) combines with J gene TRBJ2-3; D is perhaps TRBD1 (5 bases). The CDR3 length is 16 residues. V was pared by 0 bases and J by 2 bases, with 12 bases between. Germline lookup yields CDR1 LGHDT and CDR2 YNNKEL (reference sequence). CDR3 sequence reads: CASSQDVGGHTDTQYF. Written as DNA, the CDR3 is TGTGCCAGCAGCCAAGATGTCGGCGGACACACAGATACGCAGTATTTT.

V usage is TRBV4-1 and J usage is TRBJ1-5; TRBD1 aligns across 8 bases. This CDR3 region has 15 residues. V shed 6 bases, J shed 3 bases, and the junction held 7 bases outside the gene matches. Per germline, CDR1 MGHRA and CDR2 YSYEKL. The CDR3 protein is CASRFDRGVNQPQHF. The CDR3 DNA reads as TGCGCCAGCAGATTCGACAGGGGAGTCAATCAGCCCCAGCATTTT.

The rearrangement uses TRBV2 and TRBJ1-5; D may be TRBD1 (6 bases). The germline CDR1 and CDR2 sequences are SNHLY and FYNNEI. The CDR3 totals 14 residues. Trimming took 6 bases from V and 0 from J, leaving 9 bases between them. CDR3 residues: CASRGTHSNQPQHF. CDR3 nucleotide sequence: TGTGCCAGCAGGGGGACACATAGCAATCAGCCCCAGCATTTT.

This sequence joins TRBV30 and TRBJ2-7, with 8 bases identical to TRBD1. J was trimmed by 2 bases and V by 4 bases; bases with no gene match: 10. The CDR3 spans 15 residues. The germline CDR1 and CDR2 sequences are GTSNPN and SVGIG (reference sequence). This CDR3 reads CAWIPRDRSPYEQYF. The CDR3 region has the DNA TGTGCCTGGATCCCCCGGGACAGGTCGCCCTACGAGCAGTACTTC.

This clone has just a few counts. The J gene is TRBJ1-3, the V gene TRBV3-1 (or the pseudogene TRBV3-2); TRBD1 aligns across 8 bases. The CDR3 contains 16 residues. The germline V gene has CDR1 LGHDT and CDR2 YNNKEL (reference sequence). The trim removed 5 bases at V and 0 bases at J, leaving 6 bases unmatched. The CDR3 bases are TGTGCCAGCAGCTCCCGGACAGGGAGCTCTGGAAACACCATATATTTT. This sequence encodes CASSSRTGSSGNTIYF.

A note on this clone: One end of the junction varies from germline; a read error may be responsible. The chain couples TRBV7-7 to TRBJ2-2; 8 bases match TRBD1. CDR3 length: 17 residues. From germline, CDR1 is SSHAT and CDR2 FNYEAQ (reference sequence). CDR3 amino acids: CASSPSGIAGGGGELFF. CDR3 nucleotide sequence: TGTGCTAGCAGCCCTTCTGGCATTGCAGGGGGCGGAGGGGAGCTGTTTTTT.

V gene TRBV27 combines with J gene TRBJ1-5; 8 nucleotides match TRBD1. Per germline, CDR1 MNHEY and CDR2 SMNVEV (reference sequence). This CDR3 is built from 17 residues. Unmatched junction bases numbered 8, after V lost 4 bases and J lost 0 bases. The DNA for the CDR3 is TGTGCCAGCAGTTCACGGACAGGGCCCTATAGCAATCAGCCCCAGCATTTT. Translated: CASSSRTGPYSNQPQHF.

V and J are TRBV9 and TRBJ2-2; D perhaps matches TRBD1 (6 bases). The ends were cut back, 0 bases at V and 8 bases at J, with 11 bases in the middle. The V gene's germline CDR1 is SGDLS and CDR2 YYNGEE. This CDR3 has 14 amino acids. CDR3 nucleotide sequence: TGTGCCAGCAGCGTAGTGGGGACATGGGGGGAGCTGTTTTTT. Translation gives CASSVVGTWGELFF.

J is TRBJ2-7 and V is TRBV4-2; weak D call: TRBD2 (5 bases). Trimming shortened V by 2 bases and J by 2 bases, and 16 bases separated the two germline ends. The CDR3 loop spans 16 amino acids. CDR1 LGHNA and CDR2 YNFKEQ come from the germline V gene. CDR3 sequence reads: CASSQMAHGGPYEQYF. The CDR3 DNA is TGTGCCAGCAGCCAAATGGCCCATGGAGGACCCTACGAGCAGTACTTC.

The J gene is TRBJ2-5, the V gene TRBV5-5; 10 bases are a match to TRBD2. V trimming: 4 bases; J trimming: 6 bases; junction bases outside the gene matches: 12. CDR3 length equals 16 residues. Germline lookup yields CDR1 SGHKS and CDR2 YYEKEE (reference sequence). The CDR3 coding sequence is TGTGCCAGCAGCCTTAGGGCAGCGGGAGGGGAAAAGACCCAGTACTTC. Protein product: CASSLRAAGGEKTQYF.

The genes are TRBV19 and TRBJ1-1, with D possibly matching TRBD1 (5 bases). Looked up from germline, CDR1 is LNHDA and CDR2 is SQIVND (reference sequence). The CDR3 extends over 18 amino acids. Trimming took 0 bases from V and 0 from J, leaving 17 bases between them. CDR3 in DNA: TGTGCCAGTAGTATAGATCCCAGGGTACTAAATCTGAACACTGAAGCTTTCTTT. Residues: CASSIDPRVLNLNTEAFF.

This clone appeared a few times. The rearrangement uses TRBV6-2 or TRBV6-3 and TRBJ2-1, with D possibly matching TRBD2 (8 bases). CDR3 size: 19 residues. V lost 5 bases, J lost 0 bases, and 23 bases lay in between. Germline V gives CDR1 MNHEY, CDR2 SVGEGT. CDR3 residues: CASSTSGTETSVSYNEQFF. The CDR3 DNA sequence: TGTGCCAGCAGTACCTCCGGGACAGAGACTAGCGTCTCCTACAATGAGCAGTTCTTC.

The chain employs TRBV11-2 and TRBJ2-3, with D possibly matching TRBD2 (5 bases). The CDR3 totals 16 residues. Looked up from germline, CDR1 is SGHAT and CDR2 is FQNNGV. Trimming pared 2 bases from V and 4 bases from J, leaving 16 bases between. The CDR3, as DNA: TGTGCCAGCAGCTTATCCCCGAGAGGGTATCCAGATACGCAGTATTTT. Translating gives CASSLSPRGYPDTQYF.

CDR3 nucleotides: TGTGCCAGTAGTCGAAGGGGTCAGCCCCAGCATTTT. Protein product: CASSRRGQPQHF. The V and J genes are TRBV19 and TRBJ1-5, with D perhaps TRBD1 (5 bases). This CDR3 is built from 12 residues. Germline V gene sequence: CDR1 LNHDA, CDR2 SQIVND (reference sequence). V gave up 5 bases and J gave up 6 bases, with 8 bases separating them.

This chain uses TRBV9 with TRBJ1-4; D gene ambiguous. The germline V gene has CDR1 SGDLS and CDR2 YYNGEE. Trimming removed 3 bases at V and 8 bases at J, with 11 bases between. The CDR3 is 13 amino acids. The CDR3 DNA is TGTGCCAGCAGCGCGCCCGGGGAAGAAAAACTGTTTTTT. It translates to CASSAPGEEKLFF.

This chain links TRBV30 with TRBJ2-4; D remains ambiguous. Per germline, CDR1 GTSNPN and CDR2 SVGIG (reference sequence). The germline V and J ends were trimmed by 1 base and 0 bases, with 7 bases remaining between them. CDR3 size: 14 residues. The DNA of the CDR3 is TGTGCCTGGAGTGAGTGGGCAGCCAAAAACATTCAGTACTTC. Amino acid sequence: CAWSEWAAKNIQYF.

The V gene is TRBV18, the J gene TRBJ1-2; TRBD1 agrees at 7 bases. V was clipped by 4 bases and J by 2 bases; unmatched bases: 4. The CDR3 has 14 amino acids. The germline gives CDR1 KGHSH, CDR2 LQKENI. CDR3: CASSHGTENYGYTF. CDR3 coding DNA: TGTGCCAGCTCACATGGGACAGAGAACTATGGCTACACCTTC.

The chain has TRBV27 and TRBJ1-1, with D uncertain. This CDR3 has 15 amino acids. Trimming shortened V by 3 bases and J by 1 base, and 12 bases separated the two germline ends. Germline V lookup: CDR1 MNHEY, CDR2 SMNVEV (reference sequence). DNA of the CDR3: TGTGCCAGCAGTTTCGACTTTTATAGGAACACTGAAGCTTTCTTT. It specifies CASSFDFYRNTEAFF.

J is TRBJ1-1 and V is TRBV14; a weak D match, TRBD1 (6 bases). CDR1 is SGHDN and CDR2 is FVKESK in the germline V gene. The germline V and J ends were trimmed by 1 base and 0 bases, with 9 bases remaining between them. CDR3 size: 15 residues. CDR3 sequence (DNA): TGTGCCAGCAGCCAAGTTGGGGGCATGAACACTGAAGCTTTCTTT. Its translation: CASSQVGGMNTEAFF.

V usage is TRBV12-3 or TRBV12-4 and J usage is TRBJ2-7; TRBD1 matches 8 bases. V was clipped by 6 bases and J by 5 bases; unmatched bases: 6. This CDR3 has 13 residues. CDR3 sequence: CASRTGVRNEQYF. DNA for the CDR3: TGTGCCAGCAGGACAGGGGTTCGCAACGAGCAGTACTTC.

The chain employs TRBV5-1 and TRBJ1-2; D uncertain. This CDR3 has 16 residues. Germline V gene data show CDR1 as SGHRS and CDR2 as YFSETQ. V was shortened by 0 bases and J by 5 bases, with 17 bases between the two germline ends. The CDR3 DNA reads TGCGCCAGCAGCTTGGTGGGAGGCGCGGACCCTTATGGCTACACCTTC. Residues: CASSLVGGADPYGYTF.

On this clone itself: No DNA is shown, since the ends of the CDR3 on it are uncertain; the CDR3 is the one TCRdb lists. Here the CDR3 reads CASSFGSGNWGANVLTF. V is TRBV5-4 and J is TRBJ2-6; the table's D gene call, TRBD2, was not cross checked with the DNA. Germline assignment: CDR1 SGHNT and CDR2 YYREEE (reference sequence). Both ends counted, the CDR3 spans 17 residues.

V and J are TRBV7-8 and TRBJ1-2; 7 nucleotides agree with TRBD1. V lost 5 bases to trimming and J lost 1 base; unmatched junction nucleotides: 7. The CDR3 is made up of 15 amino acids. In germline, CDR1 is SGHVS, CDR2 FQNEAQ. The CDR3 DNA reads TGTGCCAGCAGCACAAGGACAGGAATTAACTATGGCTACACCTTC. This translates into CASSTRTGINYGYTF.

This chain joins TRBV27 and TRBJ2-1; the match to TRBD1 covers 9 bases. The V and J ends lost 6 bases and 4 bases, in that order; junction bases with no gene match: 22. Germline V lookup: CDR1 MNHEY, CDR2 SMNVEV (reference sequence). This CDR3 is 20 amino acids long. This chain's CDR3 is CASSLRGGTGTSRAYNEQFF. Written as DNA, the CDR3 is TGTGCCAGCAGCCTTCGGGGAGGGACAGGGACCTCCCGGGCGTACAATGAGCAGTTCTTC.

This clone was observed a single time. This chain connects TRBV29-1 to TRBJ2-1, with 9 bases lining up with TRBD1. The junction had 4 bases not matched to a gene; V was cut back by 0 bases and J by 1 base. The length of the CDR3 is 16 residues. Germline V gene data show CDR1 as SQVTM and CDR2 as ANQGSEA. In DNA, the CDR3 is TGCAGCGTTGAAGATGGGACAGGGAGGTCCTACAATGAGCAGTTCTTC. This encodes CSVEDGTGRSYNEQFF.

The rearrangement links TRBV28 to TRBJ1-5; no firm D call. The ends were cut back, 6 bases at V and 5 bases at J, with 8 bases in the middle. CDR1 is MDHEN, CDR2 SYDVKM, per germline. The CDR3 runs to 12 residues. CDR3 DNA sequence: TGTGCCAGCAGGGCCAGTTATCAGCCCCAGCATTTT. Its protein is CASRASYQPQHF.

This chain connects TRBV27 to TRBJ1-2; no clear D. Germline CDR1 is MNHEY and CDR2 is SMNVEV (reference sequence). V lost 3 bases and J lost 4, with 15 bases in between. There are 15 residues in the CDR3. The CDR3, as DNA: TGTGCCAGCAGTTTTACGGTGGGCGCTTCCTATGGCTACACCTTC. Translating it yields CASSFTVGASYGYTF.

J is TRBJ1-5 and V is TRBV6-5; D perhaps matches TRBD1 (6 bases). The germline V gene has CDR1 MNHEY and CDR2 SVGAGI. This CDR3 is built from 15 residues. With 6 bases removed from V and 0 bases from J, the gap between germline ends came to 12 bases. The CDR3 DNA reads TGTGCCAGCAGGACAGGCCTTAATAGCAATCAGCCCCAGCATTTT. Protein: CASRTGLNSNQPQHF.

The gene calls are TRBV27 and TRBJ2-7, with D possibly being TRBD2 (6 bases). The germline V and J ends were trimmed by 5 bases and 6 bases, with 8 bases remaining between them. The CDR3 is 11 amino acids. Germline CDR1 and CDR2: MNHEY and SMNVEV (reference sequence). The CDR3 here is CASSAGSEQYF. For the CDR3, the DNA is TGTGCCAGCAGTGCGGGGAGCGAGCAGTACTTC.

This clone occurred a few times. V usage is TRBV18 and J usage is TRBJ2-5; the D is unclear. CDR3 length: 15 amino acids. CDR1 and CDR2 from the germline V gene are KGHSH and LQKENI. V lost 2 bases and J lost 0, with 10 bases in between. CDR3 residues: CASSPGLLYQETQYF. In nucleotides, the CDR3 is TGTGCCAGCTCACCAGGCCTCTTGTACCAAGAGACCCAGTACTTC.

In its sample, this clone was seen a few times. This rearrangement joins TRBV5-8 to TRBJ1-5; 10 bases fit TRBD1. V lost 4 bases and J lost 0; bases outside the gene matches: 4. From germline, CDR1 is SGHTS and CDR2 YDEGEE. The CDR3 has 16 residues. CDR3 coding DNA: TGTGCCAGCAGCCCCGGGACAGGGGATAGCAATCAGCCCCAGCATTTT. Amino acids: CASSPGTGDSNQPQHF.